These 15 T cell receptor beta chains came from one sample sequenced in a study of cytomegalovirus exposure and HLA in healthy donors. In the PCR, 60 Vbeta and 13 Jbeta primers were used. Clones were sequenced by immunoSEQ multiplex PCR, and TCRdb holds only the in-frame ones, with some missing. In the table there are around 190,000 clones, approximately 86% of which are singletons. The specimen sequenced was PBMCs. Receptors originate from a young woman in good health and CMV-seronegative.

The chain recombines TRBV7-9 with TRBJ2-7; 9 nucleotides align to TRBD1. The germline CDR1 and CDR2 sequences are SEHNR and FQNEAQ (reference sequence). V lost 3 bases and J lost 5; bases outside the gene matches: 8. This CDR3 spans 15 amino acids. The chain's CDR3 is CASSFPRTGEDEQYF. The CDR3 region has the DNA TGTGCCAGCAGCTTTCCCAGGACAGGGGAGGACGAGCAGTACTTC.

This clone was observed once. The CDR3 reads CATSGAPLYNEQFF. CDR3 sequence (DNA): TGCGCCACCTCAGGGGCTCCGCTCTACAATGAGCAGTTCTTC. The chain is built from TRBV4-1 and TRBJ2-1, with D possibly matching TRBD1 (6 bases). The V gene lost 10 bases and the J gene lost 3 bases, with 16 bases spanning the gap. Germline assignment: CDR1 MGHRA and CDR2 YSYEKL. The CDR3 runs 14 residues.

The V gene is TRBV7-9, the J gene TRBJ1-4, with D possibly TRBD1 on 5 matching bases. The V gene's germline CDR1 is SEHNR and CDR2 FQNEAQ (reference sequence). CDR3 size: 15 residues. V lost 5 bases to trimming and J lost 8 bases, with 18 bases between them. CDR3 sequence reads: CASSRWASKGEKLFF. For the CDR3, the DNA is TGTGCCAGCAGCCGCTGGGCATCGAAGGGGGAAAAACTGTTTTTT.

Regarding this clone: At one end, the junction sequence differs from germline, possibly due to a read error. This sample also contains other DNA sequences that code for the same CDR3. The V and J genes are TRBV5-6 and TRBJ2-3, with D uncertain. Germline V gene data show CDR1 as SGHDT and CDR2 as YYEEEE. The CDR3 is 14 amino acids. DNA for the CDR3: TGTGCTAGCAGCTTGTACTATCGCACAGATACGCAGTATTTT. Translating gives CASSLYYRTDTQYF.

The chain links TRBV7-9 to TRBJ1-3; D gene ambiguous. This CDR3 is built from 12 residues. Between the trimmed V and J ends, which lost 5 bases and 5 bases, there was a span of 7 bases. CDR1 and CDR2 from the germline V gene are SEHNR and FQNEAQ (reference sequence). DNA for the CDR3: TGTGCCAGCAGCCGCGGAAGAAACACCATATATTTT. Protein sequence: CASSRGRNTIYF.

The rearrangement uses TRBV6-1 and TRBJ2-1, with TRBD2 matching 11 bases. The CDR3 consists of 14 residues. Losses at the gene ends were 8 bases for V and 4 bases for J; bases not matched to a gene: 4. CDR1 MNHNS and CDR2 SASEGT come from the germline V gene. The CDR3 region has the DNA TGTGCCAGCCAAGGGACTAGCGGTTACAATGAGCAGTTCTTC. It yields the protein CASQGTSGYNEQFF.

The chain uses TRBV4-1 and TRBJ2-7; 11 positions match TRBD2. CDR3 length equals 15 residues. Germline V CDR1 and CDR2: MGHRA, YSYEKL. V shed 5 bases and J 6 bases; nucleotides not matched to a gene: 9. CDR3 loop: CASSELAGVWGEQYF. The CDR3, as DNA: TGCGCCAGCAGCGAACTAGCGGGAGTTTGGGGCGAGCAGTACTTC.

This chain links TRBV5-4 with TRBJ1-1, with no clear D. Germline assignment: CDR1 SGHNT and CDR2 YYREEE (reference sequence). This CDR3 is built from 13 residues. The V end was cut by 2 bases, the J end by 3 bases, with 8 bases between. The CDR3 spells CASSFERDTEAFF. The CDR3 DNA reads as TGTGCCAGCAGCTTCGAGCGGGACACTGAAGCTTTCTTT.

The chain carries TRBV28 and TRBJ2-1, with TRBD2 matching over 10 bases. The germline V gene encodes CDR1 MDHEN and CDR2 SYDVKM. V lost 5 bases and J lost 8; bases outside the gene matches: 9. The CDR3 extends over 15 amino acids. The CDR3 here is CASSPILAGVDEQFF. The CDR3 coding sequence is TGTGCCAGCAGTCCGATTCTAGCGGGAGTCGATGAGCAGTTCTTC.

The V gene is TRBV20-1, the J gene TRBJ1-2; D is unresolved. V lost 0 bases, J lost 6 bases, and 2 bases lay in between. The CDR3 contains 10 residues. CDR1 is DFQATT and CDR2 is SNEGSKA in the germline V gene (reference sequence). The CDR3 reads CSARDNGYTF. In DNA form, the CDR3 reads TGCAGTGCTAGAGATAATGGCTACACCTTC.

This clone occurred once. Other DNA sequences from this sample encode an identical CDR3 as well. This chain connects TRBV5-1 to TRBJ2-1; a possible D gene is TRBD2 (6 bases). The germline V and J ends were trimmed by 0 bases and 7 bases, with 8 bases remaining between them. Germline lookup yields CDR1 SGHRS and CDR2 YFSETQ. CDR3 length: 13 amino acids. DNA for the CDR3: TGCGCCAGCAGCTTGGGCAGCGGGAATGAGCAGTTCTTC. Encoded protein: CASSLGSGNEQFF.

There are a few counts of this clone. The V and J genes are TRBV6-5 and TRBJ2-7; 7 bases align to TRBD1. The V and J ends lost 2 bases and 2 bases, in that order; junction bases with no gene match: 3. The CDR3 is 14 amino acids. Germline CDR1 is MNHEY and CDR2 is SVGAGI. In nucleotides, the CDR3 is TGTGCCAGCAGTTACACAGGGGCGCCCTACGAGCAGTACTTC. Translated: CASSYTGAPYEQYF.

The CDR3 is CASSLTGTYNEQFF. CDR3 DNA sequence: TGTGCCAGCAGTTTGACGGGGACATACAATGAGCAGTTCTTC. V is TRBV28 and J is TRBJ2-1; weak D call: TRBD1 (6 bases). In germline, CDR1 is MDHEN, CDR2 SYDVKM. V was shortened by 3 bases and J by 4 bases, with 10 bases between the two germline ends. The CDR3 is 14 residues long. The full variable domain, in which reference TRBV28 and TRBJ2-1 provide the parts outside the CDR3, is DVKVTQSSRYLVKRTGEKVFLECVQDMDHENMFWYRQDPGLGLRLIYFSYDVKMKEKGDIPEGYSVSREKKERFSLILESASTNQTSMYLCASSLTGTYNEQFFGPGTRLTVL.

Concerning this clone: No conserved phenylalanine or tryptophan is present at the end of the CDR3, so a read error is the likely explanation. The DNA is omitted, as the CDR3 cannot be located on it reliably, and the CDR3 follows TCRdb's listing. The chain has TRBV20-1 and TRBJ2-7; the table's D gene call, TRBD2, was not cross checked with the DNA. The CDR3 is 8 amino acids long, termini counted. Germline CDR1 DFQATT, CDR2 SNEGSKA (reference sequence). The chain's CDR3 is CSASTPTS.

The V gene is TRBV28, the J gene TRBJ2-5; possible D gene TRBD1, 5 bases. CDR3 length: 17 residues. The V end lost 3 bases, the J end lost 2 bases, and 19 bases lay between the germline ends. CDR1 MDHEN and CDR2 SYDVKM come from the germline V gene. The CDR3 coding sequence is TGTGCCAGCAGTTTCAGCTCTAGGGGTCCTCCGCAAGAGACCCAGTACTTC. Protein: CASSFSSRGPPQETQYF.